This T cell receptor (beta chain) was documented in a study of blood T cell repertoires in COVID-19. Clones were sequenced by immunoSEQ multiplex PCR, and TCRdb holds only the in-frame ones, with some missing. The data contain some 220,000 clones, 88% of them singletons. Per the germline V gene, CDR1 is SGHTA and CDR2 is FQGNSA. V was pared by 1 base and J by 3 bases, with 3 bases of the junction left unmatched. The CDR3 is made up of 15 amino acids. The chain has TRBV7-2 and TRBJ1-1, with TRBD1 identical over 9 bases. Sequenced input: PBMCs or T cells enriched from blood (not recorded which). The source of this sequence is a woman aged 25 to 39 who had recovered from COVID-19. The CDR3 here is CASSLGGQGYTEAFF. As DNA, the CDR3 is TGTGCCAGCAGCTTAGGCGGACAGGGGTACACTGAAGCTTTCTTT. Complete variable domain (other parts from reference TRBV7-2 and TRBJ1-1): GAGVSQSPSNKVTEKGKDVELRCDPISGHTALYWYRQSLGQGLEFLIYFQGNSAPDKSGLPSDRFSAERTGGSVSTLTIQRTQQEDSAVYLCASSLGGQGYTEAFFGQGTRLTVV.